Listed below are T cell receptor beta chains from one sample, sequenced in a study of blood T cell repertoires in COVID-19. The table came from immunoSEQ multiplex PCR; TCRdb's copy has only in-frame clones and leaves some out. The sample yields some 120,000 clones, around nine tenths seen once. Sequenced: peripheral blood. The source is a human donor with active COVID-19. The donor label of this sample is uncertain. CDR3s include the opening cysteine and the closing phenylalanine or tryptophan. D genes are given only for firm matches. A clone size is listed for some rows: how often the clone was seen (once, few, many), or a class if it is expanded.

TRBV13	-	-	TRBJ2-3	CASSFSQIATSTDTQYF	TGTGCCAGCAGCTTTAGTCAAATAGCGACTAGCACAGATACGCAGTATTTT
TRBV12-5	-	-	TRBJ1-1	CASGLGPRSPPEAFF	TGTGCTAGTGGTTTGGGTCCTCGGAGCCCGCCCGAAGCTTTCTTT
TRBV5-6	once	-	TRBJ2-1	CASSLRLVGEQFF	TGTGCCAGCAGCTTAAGACTAGTGGGTGAGCAGTTCTTC
TRBV3-1/TRBV3-2	-	-	TRBJ2-1	CASSQDGQNYNEQFF	TGTGCCAGCAGCCAAGACGGACAAAACTACAATGAGCAGTTCTTC
TRBV12-2	-	-	TRBJ2-3	CASRLVGLGTSRTDTQYF	-
TRBV18	-	-	TRBJ2-7	CASSPRTAYEQYF	TGTGCCAGCTCACCAAGGACAGCTTACGAGCAGTACTTC
TRBV27	-	TRBD1	TRBJ1-1	CASSMTGALVPEAFF	TGTGCCAGCAGTATGACAGGGGCGCTCGTTCCCGAAGCTTTCTTT
TRBV7-9	few	TRBD1	TRBJ2-5	CASSLAGTGQETQYF	TGTGCCAGCAGCTTAGCGGGGACAGGCCAAGAGACCCAGTACTTC
TRBV4-3	medium-sized	-	TRBJ1-1	CASSQDEENTEAFF	TGCGCCAGCAGCCAAGATGAGGAGAACACTGAAGCTTTCTTT
TRBV3-1/TRBV3-2	-	-	TRBJ1-2	CASSQDRRELNYGYTF	TGTGCCAGCAGCCAAGATAGGAGGGAGCTTAACTATGGCTACACCTTC
TRBV6-5	few	TRBD1	TRBJ2-2	CASTRGQANTGELFF	TGTGCCAGCACCAGGGGGCAGGCGAACACCGGGGAGCTGTTTTTT
TRBV29-1	once	-	TRBJ2-7	CSVATGAYEQYF	TGCAGCGTTGCAACCGGGGCCTACGAGCAGTACTTC
TRBV28	-	TRBD1	TRBJ1-2	CASSYGTGGVSYTF	TGTGCCAGCAGTTACGGAACAGGGGGCGTTAGCTACACCTTC
TRBV2	few	TRBD2	TRBJ2-1	CASSATKGLAGVSSYNEQFF	TGTGCCAGCAGTGCGACGAAGGGACTAGCGGGTGTTAGCTCCTACAATGAGCAGTTCTTC
TRBV3-1/TRBV3-2	-	-	TRBJ2-5	CASSPRAGARDQETQYF	TGTGCCAGCAGCCCCAGAGCAGGGGCTAGGGATCAAGAGACCCAGTACTTC
TRBV4-1	-	TRBD2	TRBJ2-1	CASSFLAGGPGEQFF	TGCGCCAGCAGCTTTCTAGCGGGGGGGCCAGGTGAGCAGTTCTTC
TRBV6-5	-	TRBD1	TRBJ1-5	CASSPDRASNQPQHF	TGTGCCAGCAGCCCCGACAGGGCTAGCAATCAGCCCCAGCATTTT